Shown below are 23 T cell receptor beta chains from a single sample sequenced in a study of PD-1 blockade in classical Hodgkin lymphoma. Patients all relapsed after autologous stem cell transplantation, and there was variation in brentuximab vedotin exposure. Negative selection with magnetic separation was used to purify CD4+ T cells from thawed PBMCs. Produced via immunoSEQ multiplex PCR; TCRdb's table is partial and in-frame only. The sample lists about 16,000 clones, around 81% occurring once. The material was CD4+ T cells from blood, obtained at baseline. The receptors shown here come from a human donor with classical Hodgkin lymphoma.

The rearrangement joins TRBV2 to TRBJ1-1; no clear D gene. From germline, CDR1 is SNHLY and CDR2 FYNNEI. V gave up 6 bases and J gave up 3 bases, with 5 bases separating them. There are 11 residues in the CDR3. CDR3 residues: CASSFYTEAFF. As DNA, the CDR3 is TGTGCCAGCAGCTTTTACACTGAAGCTTTCTTT.

The chain combines TRBV6-5 with TRBJ1-2; D is unclear. Germline V gives CDR1 MNHEY, CDR2 SVGAGI. V dropped 3 bases and J dropped 8 bases, with 16 bases sitting between them. The CDR3 spans 14 residues. In DNA, the CDR3 is TGTGCCAGCAGTTATCACGGAGGGAGAGGAGGCTACACCTTC. This gives the protein CASSYHGGRGGYTF.

This clone was seen once. The chain links TRBV6-4 to TRBJ2-1, with 8 bases identical to TRBD2. The germline V gene has CDR1 MRHNA and CDR2 SNTAGT. The CDR3 has 15 residues. The junction had 7 bases not matched to a gene; V was cut back by 3 bases and J by 6 bases. The CDR3 sequence: CASSEEGLETNEQFF. The CDR3, as DNA: TGTGCCAGCAGTGAAGAGGGACTAGAAACCAATGAGCAGTTCTTC.

This chain connects TRBV9 to TRBJ2-7, with 9 bases aligning to TRBD1. Germline loops: CDR1 SGDLS, CDR2 YYNGEE. This CDR3 has 13 residues. V trimming: 1 base; J trimming: 5 bases; junction bases outside the gene matches: 1. The CDR3 here is CASSVRTGDEQYF. The DNA of the CDR3 is TGTGCCAGCAGCGTAAGGACAGGGGACGAGCAGTACTTC. The whole variable domain, filled in from reference TRBV9 and TRBJ2-7, reads DSGVTQTPKHLITATGQRVTLRCSPRSGDLSVYWYQQSLDQGLQFLIQYYNGEERAKGNILERFSAQQFPDLHSELNLSSLELGDSALYFCASSVRTGDEQYFGPGTRLTVT.

The V call is TRBV6-5, the J call TRBJ1-1; 10 bases are shared with TRBD1. Trimming removed 7 bases from V and 4 bases from J; junction bases left unmatched: 9. Looked up from germline, CDR1 is MNHEY and CDR2 is SVGAGI. The length of the CDR3 is 15 residues. The CDR3: CASTPTGGVGTEAFF. In DNA form, the CDR3 reads TGTGCCAGCACTCCGACAGGGGGCGTAGGCACTGAAGCTTTCTTT.

The V and J genes are TRBV30 and TRBJ1-1; unclear D gene. Germline loops: CDR1 GTSNPN, CDR2 SVGIG (reference sequence). The CDR3 is 14 amino acids. V dropped 0 bases and J dropped 1 base, with 9 bases sitting between them. CDR3 coding DNA: TGTGCCTGGAGTGTCCCACCTCAGAACACTGAAGCTTTCTTT. Amino acids: CAWSVPPQNTEAFF.

V and J are TRBV5-5 and TRBJ1-5, with a tentative D call TRBD1 (6 bases). The V end lost 0 bases, the J end lost 6 bases, and 16 bases lay between the germline ends. The CDR3 extends over 16 amino acids. CDR1 and CDR2 (germline): SGHKS, YYEKEE (reference sequence). The CDR3 loop is CASSLDGGAPSQPQHF. CDR3 coding DNA: TGTGCCAGCAGCTTGGATGGGGGGGCGCCTAGTCAGCCCCAGCATTTT.

The sample holds one count of this clone. V gene TRBV9 combines with J gene TRBJ2-3; D unclear. The CDR3 spans 15 residues. Between the trimmed V and J ends, which lost 2 bases and 2 bases, there was a span of 12 bases. CDR1 is SGDLS and CDR2 is YYNGEE in the germline V gene. This chain's CDR3 is CASSVEHTNTDTQYF. The CDR3 DNA reads TGTGCCAGCAGCGTCGAACACACCAACACAGATACGCAGTATTTT.

This clone appeared once. J is TRBJ1-2 and V is TRBV10-2; no clear D gene. Germline V lookup: CDR1 WSHSY, CDR2 SAAADI. This CDR3 has 12 residues. The V end was cut by 4 bases, the J end by 2 bases, with 5 bases between. This chain's CDR3 is CASSASNYGYTF. DNA of the CDR3: TGCGCCAGCAGTGCCAGCAACTATGGCTACACCTTC.

The chain recombines TRBV13 with TRBJ2-6; D is unresolved. This CDR3 is 17 amino acids long. V was trimmed by 0 bases and J by 0 bases, leaving 9 bases between them. Germline values: CDR1 PRHDT, CDR2 FYEKMQ (reference sequence). CDR3 residues: CASSLGYAASGANVLTF. CDR3 sequence (DNA): TGTGCCAGCAGCTTAGGATATGCGGCCTCTGGGGCCAACGTCCTGACTTTC.

This clone was picked up a small number of times. The gene calls are TRBV7-9 and TRBJ1-2; D not resolved. Per germline, CDR1 SEHNR and CDR2 FQNEAQ (reference sequence). The CDR3 runs 14 residues. V lost 2 bases and J lost 0, with 7 bases in between. The CDR3 loop is CASSLKGANYGYTF. Written as DNA, the CDR3 is TGTGCCAGCAGCTTAAAAGGTGCTAACTATGGCTACACCTTC.

The chain has TRBV9 and TRBJ2-7; no firm D call. From germline, CDR1 is SGDLS and CDR2 YYNGEE. This CDR3 has 15 residues. V was trimmed by 0 bases and J by 6 bases, leaving 16 bases between them. Here the CDR3 reads CASSVADGSRGEQYF. In nucleotides, the CDR3 is TGTGCCAGCAGCGTAGCTGACGGTTCCCGTGGCGAGCAGTACTTC. Complete variable domain (other parts from reference TRBV9 and TRBJ2-7): DSGVTQTPKHLITATGQRVTLRCSPRSGDLSVYWYQQSLDQGLQFLIQYYNGEERAKGNILERFSAQQFPDLHSELNLSSLELGDSALYFCASSVADGSRGEQYFGPGTRLTVT.

This chain connects TRBV11-3 to TRBJ1-1; tentatively, D is TRBD1 (6 bases). CDR3 length: 14 residues. The germline gives CDR1 SGHNT, CDR2 YENEEA. Between the trimmed V and J ends, which lost 2 bases and 4 bases, there was a span of 11 bases. DNA for the CDR3: TGTGCCAGCAGCTTAACGGGGGCGAGCACTGAAGCTTTCTTT. Protein sequence: CASSLTGASTEAFF. Combining the CDR3 with reference TRBV11-3 and TRBJ1-1 gives the whole variable domain EAGVVQSPRYKIIEKKQPVAFWCNPISGHNTLYWYLQNLGQGPELLIRYENEEAVDDSQLPKDRFSAERLKGVDSTLKIQPAELGDSAVYLCASSLTGASTEAFFGQGTRLTVV.

This chain connects TRBV15 to TRBJ1-1, with TRBD1 matching over 9 bases. The CDR3 is 17 amino acids. Germline CDR1 reads LNHNV; CDR2 reads YYDKDF (reference sequence). With 5 bases clipped from V and 3 bases from J, the junction kept 13 bases outside the gene matches. The CDR3 DNA reads as TGTGCCACCAGCGCGGTTACAGGGGGCATAAGGGACACTGAAGCTTTCTTT. Its translation: CATSAVTGGIRDTEAFF.

V usage is TRBV19 and J usage is TRBJ2-7; 10 bases are a match to TRBD1. CDR1 and CDR2 from the germline V gene are LNHDA and SQIVND (reference sequence). CDR3 length: 14 residues. J gave up 2 bases and V 8 bases, and 6 bases lay outside the gene matches. The CDR3 DNA sequence: TGTGCCAGTCGAAGGGGACAGGGGACCTACGAGCAGTACTTC. This encodes CASRRGQGTYEQYF.

The rearrangement joins TRBV7-9 to TRBJ2-3; D remains unclear. Trimming removed 1 base from V and 6 bases from J, with 11 bases in between. CDR1 and CDR2 from the germline V gene are SEHNR and FQNEAQ (reference sequence). This CDR3 spans 14 amino acids. CDR3 residues: CASSLESSRDTQYF. In DNA form, the CDR3 reads TGTGCCAGCAGCTTAGAGAGCTCCCGGGATACGCAGTATTTT.

The CDR3 region has the DNA TGTGCCAGCAGTGAACCCCAAGCCGGGACAGGGGGACGTACGGACGAGCAGTACTTC. It encodes CASSEPQAGTGGRTDEQYF. The chain uses TRBV2 and TRBJ2-7; TRBD1 matches at 11 bases. This CDR3 spans 19 amino acids. The V gene's germline CDR1 is SNHLY and CDR2 FYNNEI. V gave up 2 bases and J gave up 5 bases; unmatched junction bases: 17.

This clone was seen a handful of times. The rearrangement links TRBV27 to TRBJ1-6, with 11 bases that match TRBD1. Trimming took 4 bases from V and 7 from J; bases not matched to a gene: 3. Germline assignment: CDR1 MNHEY and CDR2 SMNVEV (reference sequence). CDR3 length: 15 amino acids. CDR3 loop: CASSWDRGGNSPLHF. Here the CDR3 DNA reads TGTGCCAGCAGTTGGGACAGGGGGGGGAATTCACCCCTCCACTTT.

The rearrangement joins TRBV11-2 to TRBJ2-3; TRBD2 agrees at 11 bases. Losses at the gene ends were 8 bases for V and 0 bases for J; bases not matched to a gene: 4. The germline CDR1 and CDR2 sequences are SGHAT and FQNNGV. This CDR3 spans 15 amino acids. Here the CDR3 reads CASARTSGSTDTQYF. CDR3 DNA sequence: TGTGCCAGCGCGAGGACTAGCGGGAGCACAGATACGCAGTATTTT.

This chain connects TRBV7-2 to TRBJ2-7; tentative D call: TRBD1 (5 bases). V was trimmed by 1 base and J by 0 bases, leaving 13 bases between them. The CDR3 loop spans 16 amino acids. In germline, CDR1 is SGHTA, CDR2 FQGNSA. The CDR3 spells CASSLVPGLSSYEQYF. The CDR3 nucleotides are TGTGCCAGCAGCTTAGTGCCAGGGCTCAGCTCCTACGAGCAGTACTTC.

The chain uses TRBV7-2 and TRBJ2-1; no clear D gene. The CDR3 length is 15 residues. Germline V lookup: CDR1 SGHTA, CDR2 FQGNSA. Trimming took 0 bases from V and 10 from J, leaving 16 bases between them. Here the CDR3 DNA reads TGTGCCAGCAGCTTAGCGCCAGGTGCGGACCGGGAGCAGTTCTTC. Translating it yields CASSLAPGADREQFF.

A single count supports this clone. The rearrangement joins TRBV27 to TRBJ2-1; D perhaps matches TRBD2 (5 bases). Germline CDR1 is MNHEY and CDR2 is SMNVEV (reference sequence). The CDR3 runs 12 residues. V lost 9 bases and J 14 bases, leaving 20 bases between the germline ends. The CDR3 region is CASANRGWVKFF. In DNA, the CDR3 is TGTGCCAGTGCAAACCGAGGGTGGGTGAAGTTCTTC.

This clone appeared a few times. V and J are TRBV27 and TRBJ2-7, with D perhaps matching TRBD1 (6 bases). CDR1 is MNHEY and CDR2 is SMNVEV in the germline V gene (reference sequence). Trimming removed 6 bases at V and 2 bases at J, with 14 bases between. The CDR3 spans 14 residues. The CDR3 here is CASRMLYRAYEQYF. The CDR3 coding sequence is TGTGCCAGCAGGATGTTGTACAGGGCCTACGAGCAGTACTTC.